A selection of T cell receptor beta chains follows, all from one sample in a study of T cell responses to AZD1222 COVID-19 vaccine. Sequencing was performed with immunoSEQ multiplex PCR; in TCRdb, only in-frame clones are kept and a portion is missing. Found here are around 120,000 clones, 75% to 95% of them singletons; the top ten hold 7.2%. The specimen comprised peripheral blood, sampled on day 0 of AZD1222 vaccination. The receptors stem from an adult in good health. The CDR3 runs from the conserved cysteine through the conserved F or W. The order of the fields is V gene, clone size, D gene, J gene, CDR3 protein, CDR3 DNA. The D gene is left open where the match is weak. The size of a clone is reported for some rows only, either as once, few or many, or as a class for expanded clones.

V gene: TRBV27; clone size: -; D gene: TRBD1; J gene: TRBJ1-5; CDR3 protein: CASSPRDRSSYSNQPQHF; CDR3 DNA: TGTGCCAGCAGTCCGCGGGACAGGTCCTCATATAGCAATCAGCCCCAGCATTTT
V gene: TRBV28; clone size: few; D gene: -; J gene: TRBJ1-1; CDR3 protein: CASSRTDTEAFF; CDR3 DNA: TGTGCCAGCAGCCGGACAGACACTGAAGCTTTCTTT
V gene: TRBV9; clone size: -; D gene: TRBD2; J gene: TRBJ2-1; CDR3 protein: CASSVGGSRGNEQFF; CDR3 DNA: TGTGCCAGCAGCGTAGGCGGGAGCCGCGGCAATGAGCAGTTCTTC
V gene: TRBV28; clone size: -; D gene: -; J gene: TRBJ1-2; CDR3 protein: CASSPSEGKEPNKIGGYTF; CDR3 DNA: TGTGCCAGCAGCCCCTCGGAGGGAAAAGAGCCAAACAAAATCGGTGGCTACACCTTC
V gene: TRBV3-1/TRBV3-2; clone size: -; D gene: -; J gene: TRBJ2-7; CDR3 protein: CASSQPLGGTSPYEQYF; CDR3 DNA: TGTGCCAGCAGCCAACCCCTGGGGGGTACCTCTCCCTACGAGCAGTACTTC
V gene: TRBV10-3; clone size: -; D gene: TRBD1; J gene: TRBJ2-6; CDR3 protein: CAISVETGGTGANVLTF; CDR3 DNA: TGTGCCATCAGTGTGGAGACAGGGGGCACTGGGGCCAACGTCCTGACTTTC
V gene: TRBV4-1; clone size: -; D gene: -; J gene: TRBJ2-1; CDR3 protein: CASSPRHLLYEQFF; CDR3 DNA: TGCGCCAGCAGCCCCCGGCACTTACTGTATGAGCAGTTCTTC
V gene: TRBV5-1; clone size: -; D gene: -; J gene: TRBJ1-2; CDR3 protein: CASSRESDLSYGYTF; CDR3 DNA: TGCGCCAGCAGCCGTGAGTCTGACCTGAGCTATGGCTACACCTTC
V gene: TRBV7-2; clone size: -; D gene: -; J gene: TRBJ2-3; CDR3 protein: CASSKTTGTDTQYF; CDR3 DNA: TGTGCCAGCAGCAAAACGACTGGCACAGATACGCAGTATTTT
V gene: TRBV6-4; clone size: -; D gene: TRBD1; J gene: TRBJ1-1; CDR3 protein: CASRVIETGVAFF; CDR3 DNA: TGTGCCAGCAGAGTAATCGAGACAGGGGTCGCTTTCTTT
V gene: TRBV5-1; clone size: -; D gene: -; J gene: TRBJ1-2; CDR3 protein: CASSSDYGYTF; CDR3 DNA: TGCGCCAGCAGCTCCGACTATGGCTACACCTTC
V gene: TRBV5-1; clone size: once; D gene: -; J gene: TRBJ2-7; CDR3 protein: CASSFRDGDPYEQYF; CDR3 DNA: TGCGCCAGCAGCTTCCGGGACGGGGATCCCTACGAGCAGTACTTC
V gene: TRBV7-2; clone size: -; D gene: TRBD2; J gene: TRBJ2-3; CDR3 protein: CASSFWTSGDTQYF; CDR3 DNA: TGTGCCAGCAGCTTCTGGACTAGTGGGGATACGCAGTATTTT
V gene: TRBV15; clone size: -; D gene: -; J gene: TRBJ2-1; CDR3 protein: CATTIGSGRILNEQFF; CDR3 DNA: TGTGCCACCACAATTGGTAGCGGCCGAATCTTGAATGAGCAGTTCTTC
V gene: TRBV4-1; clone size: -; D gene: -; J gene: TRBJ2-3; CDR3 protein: CASSQGLTSTDTQYF; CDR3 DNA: TGCGCCAGCAGCCAAGGACTTACTAGCACAGATACGCAGTATTTT
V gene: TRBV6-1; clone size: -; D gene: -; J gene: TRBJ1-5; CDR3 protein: CASSESGGQPQHF; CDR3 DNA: TGTGCCAGCAGTGAATCTGGCGGTCAGCCCCAGCATTTT
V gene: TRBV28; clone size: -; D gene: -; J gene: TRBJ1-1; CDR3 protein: CASSNGNTEAFF; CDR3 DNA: TGTGCCAGCAGTAACGGGAACACTGAAGCTTTCTTT
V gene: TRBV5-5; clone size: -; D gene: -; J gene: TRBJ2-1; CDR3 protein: CASSFAPNSYNEQFF; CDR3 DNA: TGTGCCAGCAGCTTTGCCCCGAACTCCTACAATGAGCAGTTCTTC
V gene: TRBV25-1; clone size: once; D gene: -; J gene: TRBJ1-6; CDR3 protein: CASSDAGTSSPLHF; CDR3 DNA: TGTGCCAGCAGTGATGCAGGGACGTCCTCACCCCTCCACTTT
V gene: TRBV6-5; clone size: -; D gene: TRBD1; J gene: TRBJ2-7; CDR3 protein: CASRAAGTASYEQYF; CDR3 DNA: TGTGCCAGCAGGGCCGCCGGGACAGCCTCCTACGAGCAGTACTTC
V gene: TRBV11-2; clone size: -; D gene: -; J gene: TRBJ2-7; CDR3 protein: CASSLGSSYEQYF; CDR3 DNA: TGTGCCAGCAGCTTAGGATCCTCCTACGAGCAGTACTTC
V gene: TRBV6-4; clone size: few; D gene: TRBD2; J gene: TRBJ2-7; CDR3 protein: CASRPSGSSYEQYF; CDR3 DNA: TGTGCCAGCAGACCCAGCGGGAGCTCCTACGAGCAGTACTTC
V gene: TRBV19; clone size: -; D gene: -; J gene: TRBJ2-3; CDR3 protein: CASSIGSGRADTQYF; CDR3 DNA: TGTGCCAGTAGTATAGGGTCAGGGAGAGCAGATACGCAGTATTTT
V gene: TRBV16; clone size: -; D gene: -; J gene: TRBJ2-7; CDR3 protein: CASSSAGGYEQYF; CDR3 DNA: TGTGCCAGCAGCTCAGCCGGGGGCTACGAGCAGTACTTC
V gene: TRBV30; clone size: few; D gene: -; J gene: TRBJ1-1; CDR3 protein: CAWSVSRLTMNTEAFF; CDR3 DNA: TGTGCCTGGAGTGTTAGCCGTCTTACCATGAACACTGAAGCTTTCTTT
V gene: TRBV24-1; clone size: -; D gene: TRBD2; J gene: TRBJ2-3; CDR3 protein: CATSDFVGGPTDTQYF; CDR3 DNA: TGTGCCACCAGTGATTTTGTGGGAGGGCCTACAGATACGCAGTATTTT